This TCR beta chain was identified in a study of identical twins. General study points: Some out-of-frame alpha sequences were shared by twins, and these showed excess low generation probability.

MiXCR, applied by TCRdb to the 5' RACE reads, yields one record per CDR3 protein. In the table there are hundreds of thousands of distinct CDR3 sequences, about 18% of which are singletons. This clonotype was picked up a small number of times. Its antigen remains unidentified. The V end lost 0 bases, the J end lost 4 bases, and 13 bases lay between the germline ends. Germline V gene lookup returns CDR1 MNHEY and CDR2 SVGAGI. The CDR3 extends over 16 amino acids. These sequences were also reported in another study, on T cells expressing NK-cell markers.

The clonotype was recovered from a young woman in good health. The sample consisted of PBMCs. This chain links TRBV6-5 with TRBJ1-3, with a tentative D call TRBD1 (6 bases). For the CDR3, the DNA is TGTGCCAGCAGTTACTCGAGAGGGACAACCGGAAACACCATATATTTT. This translates into CASSYSRGTTGNTIYF.